Below, 21 T cell receptor beta chains from the same sample are listed, as sequenced in a study of beta chain features in type 1 diabetes. General study findings and limits: Researchers report that Type 1 diabetes patients had moderately but significantly shorter TCRB CDR3s across all four CD4+ subsets.

Expressed TCRB transcripts were sequenced because the entire RNA isolate underwent reverse transcription. The data were produced by immunoSEQ multiplex PCR, yet TCRdb's version contains in-frame clones alone and is incomplete. The sample has roughly 730,000 clones, roughly 13% seen once. Their specific antigens are unknown. The specimen sequenced was naive CD4+ T cells from blood. These receptor sequences come from a man aged 18 to 35 with type 1 diabetes.

This clone has more than one count but fewer than ten. DNA of the CDR3: TGTGCCTGGAGTAGCGGGGGGGTTGAGACCCAGTACTTC. It translates to CAWSSGGVETQYF. V usage is TRBV30 and J usage is TRBJ2-5; 10 positions agree with TRBD2. Germline V gives CDR1 GTSNPN, CDR2 SVGIG (reference sequence). Trimming cost V 2 bases and J 5 bases; bases outside gene matches: 2. The CDR3 has 13 residues.

There are a few counts of this clone. This sequence joins TRBV9 and TRBJ1-2; 9 bases map to TRBD1. Per germline, CDR1 SGDLS and CDR2 YYNGEE. This CDR3 region has 16 residues. Germline trimming cut 7 bases from V and 4 bases from J; bases unmatched to any gene: 14. In nucleotides, the CDR3 is TGTGCCAGCGGAGAGGGACAGGGAGATCCAGGCTATGGCTACACCTTC. It is translated as CASGEGQGDPGYGYTF.

This clone was seen only a few times. The chain employs TRBV7-6 and TRBJ2-5; 11 positions match TRBD1. This CDR3 has 15 residues. Per the germline V gene, CDR1 is SGHVS and CDR2 is FNYEAQ. The V segment lost 7 bases and the J segment 4 bases; nucleotides outside the gene matches: 8. The CDR3 bases are TGTGCCAGCACCCTCCGGACAGGGGGCGCAGAGACCCAGTACTTC. Translating it yields CASTLRTGGAETQYF.

This clone showed up just a few times. The rearrangement links TRBV27 to TRBJ1-6, with TRBD1 matching 9 bases. The CDR3 totals 18 residues. Germline trimming cut 4 bases from V and 7 bases from J; bases unmatched to any gene: 14. Per the germline V gene, CDR1 is MNHEY and CDR2 is SMNVEV (reference sequence). The CDR3 DNA reads as TGTGCCAGCAGTTCATCGCGTCCCGGGACAGGGCTCAATTCACCCCTCCACTTT. It is translated as CASSSSRPGTGLNSPLHF.

V gene TRBV30 combines with J gene TRBJ2-1; D is undetermined. Germline V gene lookup returns CDR1 GTSNPN and CDR2 SVGIG (reference sequence). This CDR3 comprises 16 residues. V was pared by 2 bases and J by 0 bases, with 14 bases between. The CDR3 spells CAWSPPRVSSYNEQFF. CDR3 sequence (DNA): TGTGCCTGGAGTCCTCCTAGGGTGAGCTCCTACAATGAGCAGTTCTTC.

DNA for the CDR3: TGCGCCAGCAGCCTATCTTTGGCGGGGGGCCAGACAGATACGCAGTATTTT. Amino acids: CASSLSLAGGQTDTQYF. This chain links TRBV5-1 with TRBJ2-3, with 8 bases that match TRBD2. Germline V gene sequence: CDR1 SGHRS, CDR2 YFSETQ. Trimming took 4 bases from V and 3 from J; bases not matched to a gene: 13. The CDR3 has 17 amino acids. Variable domain in full (rest from reference TRBV5-1 and TRBJ2-3): KAGVTQTPRYLIKTRGQQVTLSCSPISGHRSVSWYQQTPGQGLQFLFEYFSETQRNKGNFPGRFSGRQFSNSRSEMNVSTLELGDSALYLCASSLSLAGGQTDTQYFGPGTRLTVL.

This clone was observed a handful of times. The chain is built from TRBV10-1 and TRBJ1-1, with D uncertain. The V gene's germline CDR1 is WNHNN and CDR2 SYGVQD (reference sequence). The CDR3 totals 13 residues. Trimming stripped 0 bases from V and 0 bases from J, with 2 bases between. The CDR3: CASSESLNTEAFF. The CDR3 DNA sequence: TGCGCCAGCAGTGAGTCTTTGAACACTGAAGCTTTCTTT.

The J gene is TRBJ1-2, the V gene TRBV25-1; D is undetermined. Germline-derived CDR1 and CDR2 are MGHDK and SYGVNS. Deletions cut 5 bases from V and 1 base from J, with 11 bases between. The CDR3 totals 14 residues. CDR3 DNA: TGTGCCAGCAGTCAACCCCAAGTTAACTATGGCTACACCTTC. Its protein is CASSQPQVNYGYTF.

V usage is TRBV4-1 and J usage is TRBJ1-5; 9 bases map to TRBD1. The CDR3 spans 17 residues. Trimming at V came to 2 bases and at J to 6 bases, leaving 11 bases not matched to a gene. Germline CDR1 is MGHRA and CDR2 is YSYEKL. This chain's CDR3 is CASSQQLQGASGQPQHF. The CDR3 DNA is TGCGCCAGCAGCCAACAGTTACAGGGGGCGTCGGGTCAGCCCCAGCATTTT.

This clone was seen more than once but under ten times. The chain is built from TRBV6-5 and TRBJ1-6; D call uncertain. This CDR3 is built from 16 residues. Germline CDR1 reads MNHEY; CDR2 reads SVGAGI. V was cut by 2 bases and J by 2 bases, with 10 bases left in between. The CDR3 nucleotides read TGTGCCAGCAGTTACCTGGCAGGTCCCTATAATTCACCCCTCCACTTT. Translation: CASSYLAGPYNSPLHF.

In this sample, this clone turned up a few times. The gene calls are TRBV30 and TRBJ2-5, with no clear D. Trimming cost V 1 base and J 4 bases, with 10 bases left between them. Per the germline V gene, CDR1 is GTSNPN and CDR2 is SVGIG (reference sequence). CDR3 length: 13 amino acids. As DNA, the CDR3 is TGTGCCTGGAGTGGCCCCGAGCGAGAGACCCAGTACTTC. It translates to CAWSGPERETQYF.

The rearrangement links TRBV2 to TRBJ1-6; D gene unclear. Germline V gives CDR1 SNHLY, CDR2 FYNNEI. The length of the CDR3 is 11 residues. V was trimmed by 4 bases and J by 8 bases, leaving 3 bases between them. The CDR3 DNA follows: TGTGCCAGCAGTGTTGATTCACCCCTCCACTTT. It is translated as CASSVDSPLHF.

The gene calls are TRBV7-2 and TRBJ2-7, with D possibly being TRBD1 (5 bases). The CDR3 spans 16 residues. Trimming took 2 bases from V and 6 from J, leaving 20 bases between them. From germline, CDR1 is SGHTA and CDR2 FQGNSA. CDR3 loop: CASSLRQGISQSEQYF. DNA of the CDR3: TGTGCCAGCAGCTTACGCCAGGGAATATCCCAATCCGAGCAGTACTTC. The full variable domain, its missing parts supplied by reference TRBV7-2 and TRBJ2-7, is GAGVSQSPSNKVTEKGKDVELRCDPISGHTALYWYRQSLGQGLEFLIYFQGNSAPDKSGLPSDRFSAERTGGSVSTLTIQRTQQEDSAVYLCASSLRQGISQSEQYFGPGTRLTVT.

The CDR3 sequence: CASSPVRTNTEAFF. The CDR3 nucleotides are TGTGCCAGCTCACCGGTCAGAACGAACACTGAAGCTTTCTTT. The V gene is TRBV18, the J gene TRBJ1-1; the D is unclear. The V and J ends lost 3 bases and 1 base respectively, with 9 bases between them. CDR3 length: 14 residues. Germline CDR1 is KGHSH and CDR2 is LQKENI.

This clone appeared a few times. The V call is TRBV7-9, the J call TRBJ2-2, with 8 bases aligning to TRBD1. This CDR3 has 15 residues. CDR1 and CDR2 (germline): SEHNR, FQNEAQ (reference sequence). Germline trimming cut 6 bases from V and 6 bases from J; bases unmatched to any gene: 9. This CDR3 reads CASRRQGAVAGELFF. The CDR3 region has the DNA TGTGCCAGCAGACGGCAGGGGGCAGTGGCCGGGGAGCTGTTTTTT.

The rearrangement joins TRBV29-1 to TRBJ1-2; 7 positions agree with TRBD1. Germline CDR1 SQVTM, CDR2 ANQGSEA. Trimming took 0 bases from V and 6 from J; bases not matched to a gene: 7. The CDR3 totals 14 residues. The CDR3 sequence: CSVEEATGVDGYTF. For the CDR3, the DNA is TGCAGCGTTGAAGAAGCCACAGGGGTTGATGGCTACACCTTC.

The CDR3, as DNA: TGTGCCATCAGTGAGCTCGAGGGGCATGGCTACACCTTC. Protein product: CAISELEGHGYTF. This rearrangement joins TRBV10-3 to TRBJ1-2; weak D call: TRBD1 (5 bases). The CDR3 length is 13 residues. Trimming took 2 bases from V and 6 from J, leaving 10 bases between them. CDR1 and CDR2 (germline): ENHRY, SYGVKD.

This sequence joins TRBV10-3 and TRBJ2-3, with D possibly TRBD1 on 6 matching bases. The CDR3 is 13 residues long. CDR1 ENHRY and CDR2 SYGVKD come from the germline V gene. Deletions cut 10 bases from V and 1 base from J, with 12 bases between. CDR3 bases: TGTGCCACCCAAGAGGGGGGCACAGATACGCAGTATTTT. Its protein is CATQEGGTDTQYF.

This clone was seen a single time. The J gene is TRBJ1-4, the V gene TRBV11-2, with D possibly TRBD1 on 5 matching bases. The CDR3 loop spans 17 amino acids. Germline V lookup: CDR1 SGHAT, CDR2 FQNNGV. V was trimmed by 0 bases and J by 0 bases, leaving 11 bases between them. CDR3 DNA sequence: TGTGCCAGCAGCTTAGAAACAGGACTAGCAACTAATGAAAAACTGTTTTTT. As protein: CASSLETGLATNEKLFF.

A few counts support this clone. The CDR3: CASSRGSYNEQFF. DNA for the CDR3: TGTGCCAGCAGCCGCGGGAGTTACAATGAGCAGTTCTTC. The chain has TRBV14 and TRBJ2-1; 7 bases fit TRBD2. Germline V gene data show CDR1 as SGHDN and CDR2 as FVKESK. The CDR3 consists of 13 residues. The V segment lost 4 bases and the J segment 4 bases; nucleotides outside the gene matches: 1.

The chain combines TRBV5-1 with TRBJ2-7; 7 nucleotides agree with TRBD1. CDR1 is SGHRS, CDR2 YFSETQ, per germline. V shed 0 bases, J shed 2 bases, and the junction held 5 bases outside the gene matches. The CDR3 sequence is 15 residues long. CDR3 nucleotide sequence: TGCGCCAGCAGCTTGGATGTGGGGACAGCCTACGAGCAGTACTTC. This sequence encodes CASSLDVGTAYEQYF.